This TCR beta chain came from a study of blood T cell repertoires in COVID-19. Study information: In each case, the material was cDNA or gDNA derived from T cells, B-cell-depleted T cells, or PBMCs.

In germline, CDR1 is GTSNPN, CDR2 SVGIG (reference sequence). Between the trimmed V and J ends, which lost 0 bases and 7 bases, there was a span of 6 bases. The CDR3 is 12 residues long. How the authors handled the data: Cell counts per sample came from amplifying reference gene primers. Produced via immunoSEQ multiplex PCR; TCRdb's table is partial and in-frame only. V and J calls plus clone size are reproduced from that table; the DNA served to infer D and trimming. Of around 81,000 clones listed, 88% are singletons. Sequenced: peripheral blood. This clonotype was sampled from a man between 70 and 80 years old with acute or convalescent COVID-19. This sequence joins TRBV30 and TRBJ1-4; D may be TRBD1 (6 bases). This CDR3 is CAWSVQGEKLFF. The CDR3 DNA follows: TGTGCCTGGAGTGTACAGGGTGAAAAACTGTTTTTT.